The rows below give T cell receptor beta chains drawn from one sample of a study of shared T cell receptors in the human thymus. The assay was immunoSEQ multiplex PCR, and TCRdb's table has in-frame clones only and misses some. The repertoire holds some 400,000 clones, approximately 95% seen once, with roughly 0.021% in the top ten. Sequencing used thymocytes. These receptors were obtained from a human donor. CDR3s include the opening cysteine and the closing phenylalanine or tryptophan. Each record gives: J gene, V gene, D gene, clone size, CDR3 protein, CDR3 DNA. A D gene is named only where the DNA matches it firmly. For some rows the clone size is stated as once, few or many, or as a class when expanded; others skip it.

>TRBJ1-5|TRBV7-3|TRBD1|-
CASSLMRFGPAKPDRAYSNQPQHF
TGTGCCAGCAGCTTAATGAGGTTCGGCCCCGCAAAACCAGACAGGGCGTATAGCAATCAGCCCCAGCATTTT
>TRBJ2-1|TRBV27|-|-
CASSTPMVVQAYNEQFF
TGTGCCAGCAGTACCCCCATGGTAGTCCAGGCTTACAATGAGCAGTTCTTC
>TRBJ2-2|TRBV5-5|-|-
CASRLRQPGELFF
TGTGCCAGCAGATTAAGACAGCCCGGGGAGCTGTTTTTT
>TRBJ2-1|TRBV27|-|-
CASSLLYLGNEQFF
TGTGCCAGCAGTTTATTATATTTGGGGAATGAGCAGTTCTTC
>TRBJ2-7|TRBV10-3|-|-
CATSGRPSYEQYF
TGTGCCACATCCGGGCGGCCGTCCTACGAGCAGTACTTC
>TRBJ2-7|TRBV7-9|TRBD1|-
CASSRRDRGLDEQYF
TGTGCCAGCAGCCGAAGGGACAGGGGCCTGGACGAGCAGTACTTC
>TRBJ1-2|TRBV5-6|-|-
CASSLGVVHNYGYTF
TGTGCCAGCAGCTTGGGTGTCGTTCATAACTATGGCTACACCTTC
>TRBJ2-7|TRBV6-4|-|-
CASSDRGGTPYEQYF
TGTGCCAGCAGTGACAGAGGCGGGACCCCCTACGAGCAGTACTTC
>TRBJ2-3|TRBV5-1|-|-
CASSLARFFGVKDTQYF
TGCGCCAGCAGCTTGGCTCGGTTTTTTGGAGTCAAAGATACGCAGTATTTT
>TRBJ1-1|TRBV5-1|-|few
CASSPVREGTEAFF
TGCGCCAGCAGCCCGGTCCGGGAGGGCACTGAAGCTTTCTTT
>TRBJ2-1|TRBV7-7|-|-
CASSPLDEQNPNYNEQFF
TGTGCCAGCAGCCCACTAGACGAACAGAATCCTAACTACAATGAGCAGTTCTTC
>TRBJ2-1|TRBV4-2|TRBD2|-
CASSQELGLAGVSYNEQFF
TGTGCCAGCAGCCAAGAGTTGGGGCTAGCGGGGGTTTCCTACAATGAGCAGTTCTTC
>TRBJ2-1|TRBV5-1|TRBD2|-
CASSLGTSLDGNEQFF
TGCGCCAGCAGCTTGGGGACTAGCTTGGATGGCAATGAGCAGTTCTTC
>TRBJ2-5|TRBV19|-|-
CASSTQETQYF
TGTGCCAGTAGCACTCAAGAGACCCAGTACTTC
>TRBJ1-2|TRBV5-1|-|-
CASSLLDYGYTF
TGCGCCAGCAGCTTATTAGACTATGGCTACACCTTC
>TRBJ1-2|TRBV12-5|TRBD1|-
CASGLPGQGNYGYTF
TGTGCTAGTGGTTTGCCGGGACAGGGGAACTATGGCTACACCTTC
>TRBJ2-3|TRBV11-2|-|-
CASSLEAGADTQYF
TGTGCCAGCAGCTTAGAGGCAGGGGCAGATACGCAGTATTTT
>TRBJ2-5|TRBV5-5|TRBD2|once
CASSFVGGSKTQYF
TGTGCCAGCAGCTTCGTGGGCGGGAGCAAGACCCAGTACTTC
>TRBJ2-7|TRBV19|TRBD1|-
CASSTGTYEQYF
TGTGCCAGTTCGACAGGGACCTACGAGCAGTACTTC
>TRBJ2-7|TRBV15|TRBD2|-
CATSRAPPPGLAGIYEQYF
TGTGCCACCAGCAGAGCGCCTCCGCCGGGACTAGCGGGGATCTACGAGCAGTACTTC
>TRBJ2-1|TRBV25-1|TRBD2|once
CASSVRGGSSYNEQFF
TGTGCCAGCAGTGTTCGGGGCGGGAGCTCCTACAATGAGCAGTTCTTC
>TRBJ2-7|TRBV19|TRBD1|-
CASSSTGPTYEQYF
TGTGCCAGTAGTTCGACAGGGCCAACCTACGAGCAGTACTTC
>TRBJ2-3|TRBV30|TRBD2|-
CAWSGREMDTQYF
TGTGCCTGGAGTGGGCGGGAGATGGATACGCAGTATTTT
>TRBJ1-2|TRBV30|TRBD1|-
CAWSVSRDRVGWGYGYTF
TGTGCCTGGAGTGTATCAAGGGACAGGGTGGGCTGGGGCTATGGCTACACCTTC
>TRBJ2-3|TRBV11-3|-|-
CASSLDRALMGPTDTQYF
TGTGCCAGCAGCTTAGATCGAGCGCTAATGGGTCCCACAGATACGCAGTATTTT
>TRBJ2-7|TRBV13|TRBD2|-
CASSPAKREGYEQYF
TGTGCCAGCAGCCCGGCGAAGCGGGAGGGCTACGAGCAGTACTTC
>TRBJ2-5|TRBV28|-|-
CASGVETQYF
TGTGCCAGCGGAGTGGAGACCCAGTACTTC
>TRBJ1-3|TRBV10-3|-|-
CAIGGVLGSGNTIYF
TGTGCCATCGGTGGAGTCTTGGGCTCTGGAAACACCATATATTTT
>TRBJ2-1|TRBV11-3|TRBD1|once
CASSSSGRQGNNEQFF
TGTGCCAGCAGCTCATCCGGTCGACAGGGGAACAATGAGCAGTTCTTC
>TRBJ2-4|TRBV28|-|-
CASSFGRVGRNIQYF
TGTGCCAGCAGTTTCGGGAGAGTGGGGCGAAACATTCAGTACTTC
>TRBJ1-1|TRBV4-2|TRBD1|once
CASSQDPRDSREGEAFF
TGTGCCAGCAGCCAAGACCCCCGGGACAGTCGGGAAGGTGAAGCTTTCTTT
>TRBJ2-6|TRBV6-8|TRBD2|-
CASRPKRLAGAAGANVLTF
TGTGCCAGCAGACCCAAGCGACTAGCGGGGGCCGCTGGGGCCAACGTCCTGACTTTC
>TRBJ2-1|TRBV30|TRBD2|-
CAWRTSGGPSGNEQFF
TGTGCCTGGAGGACTAGCGGGGGACCCTCTGGCAATGAGCAGTTCTTC
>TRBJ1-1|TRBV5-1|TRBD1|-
CASSGQGFVNTEAFF
TGCGCCAGCAGCGGACAGGGGTTCGTAAACACTGAAGCTTTCTTT
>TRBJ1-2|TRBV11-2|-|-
CASSPYLFRGYTF
TGTGCCAGCAGCCCCTATCTTTTCAGGGGCTACACCTTC
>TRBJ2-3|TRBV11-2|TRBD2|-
CASSLDRTSGRASTDTQYF
TGTGCCAGCAGCTTAGATCGGACTAGCGGGAGGGCGAGCACAGATACGCAGTATTTT
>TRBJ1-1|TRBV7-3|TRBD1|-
CASSQKTGGNTEAFF
TGTGCCAGCAGCCAGAAGACAGGGGGGAACACTGAAGCTTTCTTT
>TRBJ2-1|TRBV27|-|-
CASSLTLGSYNEQFF
TGTGCCAGCAGTCTGACCCTGGGGTCCTACAATGAGCAGTTCTTC
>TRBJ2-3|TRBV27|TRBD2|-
CASSFNTVAGVTDTQYF
TGTGCCAGCAGTTTCAATACCGTAGCGGGAGTTACAGATACGCAGTATTTT
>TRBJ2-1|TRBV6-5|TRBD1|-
CASSQQGPPYNEQFF
TGTGCCAGCAGCCAACAGGGGCCCCCTTACAATGAGCAGTTCTTC
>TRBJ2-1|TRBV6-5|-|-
CASSYSGHINEQFF
TGTGCCAGCAGTTACTCGGGACACATCAATGAGCAGTTCTTC